The present T cell receptor (beta chain) was sequenced within a study of PD-1 blockade in classical Hodgkin lymphoma. Patients all relapsed after autologous stem cell transplantation, and there was variation in brentuximab vedotin exposure. Germline CDR1 reads SGHVS; CDR2 reads FNYEAQ. This CDR3 comprises 15 residues. Trimming took off 3 bases at V and 0 bases at J, with 8 bases between the two ends. Profiled with immunoSEQ multiplex PCR; TCRdb holds only in-frame clones, not every one. The sample carries tens of thousands of clones, 93% recorded once. Study-wide results and caveats: Newly diagnosed patients reportedly had lower baseline TCR diversity than healthy donors. No one has yet defined what causes the repertoire differences, which may be disease activity or prior therapy. Later analyses included only patients treated at least 1 year post-ASCT. TCR diversity in CD4+, not CD8+, cells rose significantly by C4D1.

This clone was seen more than once but under ten times. Its cognate antigen is unknown. The starting material was peripheral blood mononuclear cells (PBMCs), obtained at baseline. The V gene is TRBV7-6, the J gene TRBJ1-4; no definite D call. The TCR comes from a human donor with classical Hodgkin lymphoma. CDR3 in DNA: TGTGCCAGCAGCTTTAATACACCAACTAATGAAAAACTGTTTTTT. This codes for CASSFNTPTNEKLFF. The whole variable domain, remainder taken from reference TRBV7-6 and TRBJ1-4, is GAGVSQSPRYKVTKRGQDVALRCDPISGHVSLYWYRQALGQGPEFLTYFNYEAQQDKSGLPNDRFSAERPEGSISTLTIQRTEQRDSAMYRCASSFNTPTNEKLFFGSGTQLSVL.